Detailed here is one T cell receptor (beta chain). These data come from a study of early stage breast cancer tumors. Study at large: Of 15 to 20 invasive breast tumors, twelve were hormone receptor-positive, HER2-negative.

CDR3 length: 15 amino acids. Per germline, CDR1 SGHRS and CDR2 YFSETQ. The germline V and J ends were trimmed by 0 bases and 0 bases, with 9 bases remaining between them. Data came from immunoSEQ multiplex PCR; TCRdb stores just in-frame clones and leaves some out. The repertoire holds 25,000 to 35,000 clones, with approximately 84% as singletons. This TCR came from a person aged 45 to 60 with breast cancer. This sequence joins TRBV5-1 and TRBJ1-2, with D unclear. Sequencing input: blood. CDR3 protein: CASSLEQAANYGYTF. Here the CDR3 DNA reads TGCGCCAGCAGCTTGGAGCAGGCTGCTAACTATGGCTACACCTTC.